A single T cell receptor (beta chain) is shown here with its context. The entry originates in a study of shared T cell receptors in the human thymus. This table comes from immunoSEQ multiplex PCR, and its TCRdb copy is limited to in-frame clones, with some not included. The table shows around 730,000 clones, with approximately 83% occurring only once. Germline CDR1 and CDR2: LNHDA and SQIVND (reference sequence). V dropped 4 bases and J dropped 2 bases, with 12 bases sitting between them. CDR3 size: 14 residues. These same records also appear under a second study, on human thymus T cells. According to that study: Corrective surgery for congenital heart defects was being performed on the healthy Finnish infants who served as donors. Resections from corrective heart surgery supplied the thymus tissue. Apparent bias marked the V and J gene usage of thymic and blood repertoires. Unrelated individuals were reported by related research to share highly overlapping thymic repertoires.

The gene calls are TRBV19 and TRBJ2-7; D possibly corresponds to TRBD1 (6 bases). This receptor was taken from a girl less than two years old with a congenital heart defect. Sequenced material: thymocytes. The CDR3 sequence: CASSRQEATYEQYF. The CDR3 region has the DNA TGTGCCAGTAGTAGACAGGAAGCCACCTACGAGCAGTACTTC.